The 17 T cell receptor beta chains given below trace back to one sample, sequenced in a study of blood T cell repertoires in COVID-19. The table came from immunoSEQ multiplex PCR; TCRdb's copy has only in-frame clones and leaves some out. Of some 150,000 clones listed, roughly 87% are singletons. Sequenced: peripheral blood. The source is an older woman with active or convalescent COVID-19.

This clone has only a few counts. The CDR3 loop is CASMPGTGRPGSQYF. In DNA form, the CDR3 reads TGTGCCAGCATGCCCGGGACAGGGCGCCCAGGGTCCCAGTACTTC. The chain employs TRBV6-5 and TRBJ2-5; 9 nucleotides agree with TRBD1. J was trimmed by 9 bases and V by 7 bases; bases with no gene match: 15. The CDR3 is made up of 15 amino acids. Germline lookup yields CDR1 MNHEY and CDR2 SVGAGI.

This clone was seen a single time. The chain recombines TRBV12-3 or TRBV12-4 with TRBJ2-7; 7 nucleotides match TRBD1. Losses at the gene ends were 4 bases for V and 3 bases for J; bases not matched to a gene: 3. The CDR3 spans 13 residues. The DNA of the CDR3 is TGTGCCAGCAGTTCACAGGGGCGCTACGAGCAGTACTTC. Its translation: CASSSQGRYEQYF.

The J gene is TRBJ2-1, the V gene TRBV6-2 or TRBV6-3, with TRBD2 matching 8 bases. V was clipped by 0 bases and J by 0 bases; unmatched bases: 10. The CDR3 loop spans 19 amino acids. CDR1 is MNHEY, CDR2 SVGEGT, per germline. CDR3 sequence: CASSYSFSGGTSSYNEQFF. In DNA, the CDR3 is TGTGCCAGCAGTTACTCATTCAGCGGGGGTACCAGCTCCTACAATGAGCAGTTCTTC.

This clone was seen once. This chain joins TRBV5-5 and TRBJ1-1; the match to TRBD1 covers 7 bases. The CDR3 extends over 15 amino acids. CDR1 is SGHKS, CDR2 YYEKEE, per germline (reference sequence). Trimming removed 2 bases from V and 0 bases from J; junction bases left unmatched: 4. The chain's CDR3 is CASSFQTGLNTEAFF. The CDR3, as DNA: TGTGCCAGCAGCTTCCAGACAGGGTTGAACACTGAAGCTTTCTTT. The whole variable domain, filled in from reference TRBV5-5 and TRBJ1-1, reads DAGVTQSPTHLIKTRGQQVTLRCSPISGHKSVSWYQQVLGQGPQFIFQYYEKEERGRGNFPDRFSARQFPNYSSELNVNALLLGDSALYLCASSFQTGLNTEAFFGQGTRLTVV.

In nucleotides, the CDR3 is TGTGCCAGCAGCGGGGTCGCGGACACATCCTACGAGCAGTACTTC. Translated, it gives CASSGVADTSYEQYF. The chain couples TRBV5-6 to TRBJ2-7, with D tentatively TRBD1 (5 bases). V shed 4 bases and J shed 1 base, with 15 bases lying between them. Looked up from germline, CDR1 is SGHDT and CDR2 is YYEEEE. The CDR3 has 15 amino acids.

In its sample, this clone was seen once. V and J are TRBV27 and TRBJ1-4; 8 nucleotides align to TRBD1. J gave up 1 base and V 5 bases, and 9 bases lay outside the gene matches. This CDR3 contains 17 residues. Germline values: CDR1 MNHEY, CDR2 SMNVEV (reference sequence). This chain's CDR3 is CASSHYRGEVTNEKLFF. CDR3 DNA: TGTGCCAGCAGTCATTACAGGGGGGAGGTAACTAATGAAAAACTGTTTTTT.

The gene calls are TRBV5-6 and TRBJ1-2; D gene uncertain. Trimming cost V 2 bases and J 0 bases, with 11 bases left between them. The CDR3 is 15 amino acids. Germline CDR1 SGHDT, CDR2 YYEEEE. The CDR3 region has the DNA TGTGCCAGCAGCTTACTCATGAAATCTAACTATGGCTACACCTTC. Protein product: CASSLLMKSNYGYTF.

The chain combines TRBV19 with TRBJ1-2; no firm D call. The V end lost 1 base, the J end lost 8 bases, and 11 bases lay between the germline ends. The CDR3 consists of 13 residues. Germline V gives CDR1 LNHDA, CDR2 SQIVND (reference sequence). The CDR3 is CASSIGGLEGYTF. DNA for the CDR3: TGTGCCAGTAGTATAGGAGGGCTTGAGGGCTACACCTTC.

The rearrangement links TRBV7-2 to TRBJ2-5; 10 bases are a match to TRBD2. Germline values: CDR1 SGHTA, CDR2 FQGNSA. The V segment lost 5 bases and the J segment 4 bases; nucleotides outside the gene matches: 7. This CDR3 contains 15 residues. For the CDR3, the DNA is TGTGCCAGCAGCCCAATAGCGGGGGGCACAGAGACCCAGTACTTC. Its protein is CASSPIAGGTETQYF. The variable domain in full, with the rest retrieved from reference TRBV7-2 and TRBJ2-5, is GAGVSQSPSNKVTEKGKDVELRCDPISGHTALYWYRQSLGQGLEFLIYFQGNSAPDKSGLPSDRFSAERTGGSVSTLTIQRTQQEDSAVYLCASSPIAGGTETQYFGPGTRLLVL.

The V call is TRBV2, the J call TRBJ1-2; 7 bases are a match to TRBD1. There are 13 residues in the CDR3. With 6 bases clipped from V and 7 bases from J, the junction kept 8 bases outside the gene matches. Germline-derived CDR1 and CDR2 are SNHLY and FYNNEI. The CDR3 DNA sequence: TGTGCCAGCAGGACGACAGGGCCTGGTGGCTACACCTTC. Protein sequence: CASRTTGPGGYTF.

The chain joins TRBV25-1 to TRBJ1-6; D ambiguous. Trimming took 4 bases from V and 7 from J, leaving 11 bases between them. The CDR3 is 14 residues long. Germline values: CDR1 MGHDK, CDR2 SYGVNS. The CDR3 region is CASSVEGGNSPLHF. As DNA, the CDR3 is TGTGCCAGCAGTGTTGAGGGTGGAAATTCACCCCTCCACTTT.

This chain links TRBV19 with TRBJ1-5; tentative D call: TRBD1 (6 bases). CDR3 size: 13 residues. Trimming pared 4 bases from V and 5 bases from J, leaving 9 bases between. CDR1 is LNHDA and CDR2 is SQIVND in the germline V gene (reference sequence). For the CDR3, the DNA is TGTGCCAGTAGTAGGGACATAGATCAGCCCCAGCATTTT. This translates into CASSRDIDQPQHF. The whole variable domain, remainder taken from reference TRBV19 and TRBJ1-5, is DGGITQSPKYLFRKEGQNVTLSCEQNLNHDAMYWYRQDPGQGLRLIYYSQIVNDFQKGDIAEGYSVSREKKESFPLTVTSAQKNPTAFYLCASSRDIDQPQHFGDGTRLSIL.

The chain joins TRBV12-3 or TRBV12-4 to TRBJ2-1; possibly TRBD2 for D (6 bases). The V end lost 10 bases, the J end lost 8 bases, and 15 bases lay between the germline ends. This CDR3 spans 12 amino acids. The CDR3 nucleotides read TGTGCCACCGGGACTTCAGGCGATGAGCAGTTCTTC. Amino acid sequence: CATGTSGDEQFF.

The rearrangement links TRBV7-9 to TRBJ2-7; 10 nucleotides match TRBD1. The CDR3 totals 18 residues. CDR1 is SEHNR and CDR2 is FQNEAQ in the germline V gene (reference sequence). V lost 2 bases to trimming and J lost 2 bases; unmatched junction nucleotides: 12. The CDR3 DNA sequence: TGTGCCAGCAGCTTATCCGGGACAGGGGAAACCCTCACCTACGAGCAGTACTTC. Protein product: CASSLSGTGETLTYEQYF.

Written as DNA, the CDR3 is TGTGCCAGCAGCCTGACAGGGGAGGACACCGGGGAGCTGTTTTTT. Its translation: CASSLTGEDTGELFF. V usage is TRBV27 and J usage is TRBJ2-2, with TRBD1 identical over 8 bases. The CDR3 extends over 15 amino acids. Germline V gene data show CDR1 as MNHEY and CDR2 as SMNVEV (reference sequence). Trimming took 6 bases from V and 3 from J; bases not matched to a gene: 6.

This clone turned up a few times. The chain links TRBV10-1 to TRBJ2-2; TRBD1 aligns across 8 bases. CDR1 is WNHNN, CDR2 SYGVQD, per germline (reference sequence). This CDR3 has 14 residues. With 3 bases clipped from V and 4 bases from J, the junction kept 1 base outside the gene matches. DNA for the CDR3: TGCGCCAGCAGTGACAGGGGGCTCACCGGGGAGCTGTTTTTT. It encodes CASSDRGLTGELFF.

DNA for the CDR3: TGTGCCAGTAGCGGGGGTCTTGATACTGAAGCTTTCTTT. It is translated as CASSGGLDTEAFF. The V call is TRBV19, the J call TRBJ1-1; possibly TRBD1 for D (5 bases). The germline CDR1 and CDR2 sequences are LNHDA and SQIVND (reference sequence). Trimming stripped 6 bases from V and 5 bases from J, with 13 bases between. CDR3 length equals 13 residues.